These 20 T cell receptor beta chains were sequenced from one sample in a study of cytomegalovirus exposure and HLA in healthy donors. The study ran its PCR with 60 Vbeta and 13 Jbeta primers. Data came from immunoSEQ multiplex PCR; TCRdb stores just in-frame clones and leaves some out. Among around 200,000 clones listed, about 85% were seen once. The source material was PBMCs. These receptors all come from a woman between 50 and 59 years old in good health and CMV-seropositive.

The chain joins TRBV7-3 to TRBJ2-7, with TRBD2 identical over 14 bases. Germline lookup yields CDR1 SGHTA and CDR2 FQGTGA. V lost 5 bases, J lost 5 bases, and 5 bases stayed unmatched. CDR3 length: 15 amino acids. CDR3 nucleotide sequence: TGTGCCAGCAGCGTGACTAGCGGGGGGGTCAACGAGCAGTACTTC. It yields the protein CASSVTSGGVNEQYF.

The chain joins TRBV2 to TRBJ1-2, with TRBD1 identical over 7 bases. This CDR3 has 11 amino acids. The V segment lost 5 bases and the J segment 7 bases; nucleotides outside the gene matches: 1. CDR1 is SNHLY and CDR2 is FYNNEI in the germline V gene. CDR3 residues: CASSRQGGYTF. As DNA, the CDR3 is TGTGCCAGCAGTCGACAGGGTGGCTACACCTTC.

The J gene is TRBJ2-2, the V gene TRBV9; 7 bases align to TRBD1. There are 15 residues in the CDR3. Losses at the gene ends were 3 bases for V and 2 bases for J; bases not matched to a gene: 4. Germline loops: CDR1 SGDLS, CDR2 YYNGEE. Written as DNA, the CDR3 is TGTGCCAGCAGCGACGGGACAGCTAACACCGGGGAGCTGTTTTTT. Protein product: CASSDGTANTGELFF.

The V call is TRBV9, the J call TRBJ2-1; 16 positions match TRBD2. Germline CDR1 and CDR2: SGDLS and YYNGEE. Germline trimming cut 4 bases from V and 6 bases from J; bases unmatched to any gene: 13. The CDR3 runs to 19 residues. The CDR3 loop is CASSSTGTSGGASFNEQFF. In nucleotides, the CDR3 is TGTGCCAGCAGCTCGACCGGGACTAGCGGGGGGGCCAGTTTCAATGAGCAGTTCTTC.

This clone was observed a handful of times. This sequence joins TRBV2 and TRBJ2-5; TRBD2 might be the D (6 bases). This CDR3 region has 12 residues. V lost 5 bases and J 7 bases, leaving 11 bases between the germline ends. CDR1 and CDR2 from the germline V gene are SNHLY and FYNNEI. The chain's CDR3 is CASSPGVGTQYF. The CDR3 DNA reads TGTGCCAGCAGTCCGGGAGTCGGGACCCAGTACTTC. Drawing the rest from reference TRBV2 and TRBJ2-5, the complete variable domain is EPEVTQTPSHQVTQMGQEVILRCVPISNHLYFYWYRQILGQKVEFLVSFYNNEISEKSEIFDDQFSVERPDGSNFTLKIRSTKLEDSAMYFCASSPGVGTQYFGPGTRLLVL.

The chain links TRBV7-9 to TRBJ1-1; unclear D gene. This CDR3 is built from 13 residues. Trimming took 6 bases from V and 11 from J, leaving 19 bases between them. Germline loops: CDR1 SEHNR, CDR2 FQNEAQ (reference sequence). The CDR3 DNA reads TGTGCCAGCAGAGGACTTACATGGATGCGGGCTTTCTTT. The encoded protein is CASRGLTWMRAFF.

The CDR3 coding sequence is TGTGCCAGCAGCTTGAGCAGCAATCAGCCCCAGCATTTT. Encoded protein: CASSLSSNQPQHF. This chain uses TRBV7-2 with TRBJ1-5, with D unresolved. Germline assignment: CDR1 SGHTA and CDR2 FQGNSA. The V and J ends lost 3 bases and 1 base respectively, with 4 bases between them. This CDR3 is built from 13 residues.

CDR3 amino acids: CASSQGWSSYEQYF. CDR3 nucleotides: TGCGCCAGCAGCCAAGGGTGGAGCAGCTACGAGCAGTACTTC. The V gene is TRBV4-3, the J gene TRBJ2-7; D is uncertain. Germline assignment: CDR1 LGHNA and CDR2 YSLEER. Trimming stripped 1 base from V and 3 bases from J, with 10 bases between. CDR3 length equals 14 residues.

The CDR3 is CASSYPGWSGYEQYF. Written as DNA, the CDR3 is TGTGCCAGCAGTTACCCCGGCTGGAGTGGCTACGAGCAGTACTTC. The J gene is TRBJ2-7, the V gene TRBV6-5; D is ambiguous. The germline CDR1 and CDR2 sequences are MNHEY and SVGAGI. This CDR3 contains 15 residues. Trimming took 2 bases from V and 3 from J, leaving 14 bases between them.

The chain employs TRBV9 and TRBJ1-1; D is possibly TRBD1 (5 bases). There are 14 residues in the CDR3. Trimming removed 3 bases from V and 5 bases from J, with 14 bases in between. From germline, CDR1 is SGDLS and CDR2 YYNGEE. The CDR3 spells CASSEARVYTEAFF. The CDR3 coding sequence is TGTGCCAGCAGCGAGGCCAGGGTCTATACTGAAGCTTTCTTT.

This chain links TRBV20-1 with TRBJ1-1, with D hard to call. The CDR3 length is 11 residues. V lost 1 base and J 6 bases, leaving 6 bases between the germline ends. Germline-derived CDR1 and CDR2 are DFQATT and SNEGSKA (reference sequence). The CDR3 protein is CSARVAAEAFF. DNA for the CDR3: TGCAGTGCTAGAGTGGCAGCTGAAGCTTTCTTT.

CDR3 DNA sequence: TGTGCCAGTAGTAGAATCCAGGGGGCGAATTCACCCCTCCACTTT. Translating it yields CASSRIQGANSPLHF. V is TRBV19 and J is TRBJ1-6, with TRBD1 identical over 8 bases. The CDR3 length is 15 residues. Looked up from germline, CDR1 is LNHDA and CDR2 is SQIVND (reference sequence). Germline trimming cut 4 bases from V and 7 bases from J; bases unmatched to any gene: 6.

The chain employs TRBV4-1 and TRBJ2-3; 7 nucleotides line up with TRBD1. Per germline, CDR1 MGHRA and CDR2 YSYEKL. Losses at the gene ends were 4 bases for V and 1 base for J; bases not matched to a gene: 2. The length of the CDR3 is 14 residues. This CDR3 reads CASSPGQGTDTQYF. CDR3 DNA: TGCGCCAGCAGCCCCGGACAGGGCACAGATACGCAGTATTTT.

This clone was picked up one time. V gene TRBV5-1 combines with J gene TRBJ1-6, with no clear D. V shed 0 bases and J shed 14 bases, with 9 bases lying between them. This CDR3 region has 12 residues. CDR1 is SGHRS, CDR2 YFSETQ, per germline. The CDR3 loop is CASSLDPSALHF. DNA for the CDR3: TGCGCCAGCAGCTTGGACCCCTCGGCCCTCCACTTT.

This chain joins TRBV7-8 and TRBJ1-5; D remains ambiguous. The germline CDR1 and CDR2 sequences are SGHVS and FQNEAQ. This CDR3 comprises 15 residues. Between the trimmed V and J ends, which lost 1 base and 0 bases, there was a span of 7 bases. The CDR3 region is CASSLGRTSNQPQHF. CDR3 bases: TGTGCCAGCAGCTTAGGGAGAACTAGCAATCAGCCCCAGCATTTT.

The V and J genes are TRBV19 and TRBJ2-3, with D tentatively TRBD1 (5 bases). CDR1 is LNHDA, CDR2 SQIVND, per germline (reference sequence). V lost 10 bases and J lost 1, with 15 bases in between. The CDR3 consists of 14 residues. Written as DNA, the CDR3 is TGTGCCACCTCGGACACGGTGGGCACAGATACGCAGTATTTT. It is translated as CATSDTVGTDTQYF.

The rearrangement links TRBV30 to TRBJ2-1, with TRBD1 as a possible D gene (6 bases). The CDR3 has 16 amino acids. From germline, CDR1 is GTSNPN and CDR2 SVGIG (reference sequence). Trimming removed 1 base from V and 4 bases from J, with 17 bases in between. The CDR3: CAWSDPTGRKYNEQFF. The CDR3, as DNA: TGTGCCTGGAGTGACCCAACAGGGAGAAAGTACAATGAGCAGTTCTTC.

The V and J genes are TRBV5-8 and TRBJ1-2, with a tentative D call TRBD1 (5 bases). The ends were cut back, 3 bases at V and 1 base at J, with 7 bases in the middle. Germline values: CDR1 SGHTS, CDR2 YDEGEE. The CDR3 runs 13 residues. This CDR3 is CASSSTVNYGYTF. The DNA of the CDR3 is TGTGCCAGCAGCTCGACAGTTAACTATGGCTACACCTTC.

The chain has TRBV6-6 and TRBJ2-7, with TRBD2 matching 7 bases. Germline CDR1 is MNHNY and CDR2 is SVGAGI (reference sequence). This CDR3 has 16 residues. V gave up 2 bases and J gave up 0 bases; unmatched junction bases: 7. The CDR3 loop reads CASSYGGGSSSYEQYF. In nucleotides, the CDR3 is TGTGCCAGCAGTTACGGGGGGGGGTCTTCCTCCTACGAGCAGTACTTC.

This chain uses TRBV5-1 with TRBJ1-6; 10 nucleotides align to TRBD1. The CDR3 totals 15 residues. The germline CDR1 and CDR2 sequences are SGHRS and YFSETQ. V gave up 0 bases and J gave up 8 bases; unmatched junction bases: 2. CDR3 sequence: CASSLVGTGDSPLHF. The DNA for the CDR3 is TGCGCCAGCAGCTTGGTAGGGACAGGGGATTCACCCCTCCACTTT.